This is a list of T cell receptor beta chains from one sample in a study of blood T cells in healthy people across ages. Via MiXCR, TCRdb re-called the 5' RACE reads, giving one row per CDR3 protein. The sample comprises approximately 760,000 distinct CDR3 sequences, 20% to 30% of which are singletons, and more than 8% rests with the top ten. These data also featured in a second study, about T cells of mothers and their children.

Sequenced sample: blood. The receptors were gathered from a boy aged 10-17 years in good health. Each CDR3 is given with its conserved first and last residue. The order of the fields is D gene, V gene, J gene, clone size, CDR3 DNA, CDR3 protein. The D gene is left open where the match is weak. Size is stated for part of the rows, as once, few or many counts, or as a class when the clone is expanded.

NA	TRBV2	TRBJ2-5	few	TGTGCCAGCAGTGACCACGTGGGGACCTGGGGGGAGACCCAGTACTTC	CASSDHVGTWGETQYF
NA	TRBV4-3	TRBJ2-6	few	TGCGCCAGCAGCCAAGATTTATGGGACTCTGACTCTGGGGCCAACGTCCTGACTTTC	CASSQDLWDSDSGANVLTF
NA	TRBV12-3/TRBV12-4	TRBJ1-1	NA	TGTGCCAGCAGGCGGGGACAGAACACTGAAGCTTTCTTT	CASRRGQNTEAFF
NA	TRBV7-3	TRBJ2-1	few	TGTGCCAGCAGCTCGGGACCCGGAAGGGACAATGAGCAGTTCTTC	CASSSGPGRDNEQFF
NA	TRBV7-3	TRBJ1-2	NA	TGTGCCAGCAGCTACGACCTGTACGATGGCTACACCTTC	CASSYDLYDGYTF
NA	TRBV29-1	TRBJ2-5	NA	TGCAGCGGGGGAGGTCAACCAGAGACCCAGTACTTC	CSGGGQPETQYF
NA	TRBV7-9	TRBJ2-1	NA	TGTGCCAGCAGCTTAGGTGGCAGTCGCTACAATGAGCAGTTCTTC	CASSLGGSRYNEQFF
NA	TRBV15	TRBJ2-5	NA	TGTGCCACCAGCCTTGGGACCACCAGTCGCCAAGAGACCCAGTACTTC	CATSLGTTSRQETQYF
TRBD2	TRBV5-6	TRBJ2-1	NA	TGTGCCAGCAGCATGGGACTAGCGGGAGGGCGCGACAATGAGCAGTTCTTC	CASSMGLAGGRDNEQFF
NA	TRBV12-3/TRBV12-4	TRBJ2-3	NA	TGTGCCAGCACGGGCAGCACAGATGCGCAGTATTTT	CASTGSTDAQYF
NA	TRBV29-1	TRBJ2-1	NA	TGCAGCGTTGTAGAATACTCCTACAATGAGCAGTTCTTC	CSVVEYSYNEQFF
TRBD1	TRBV20-1	TRBJ2-5	few	TGCAGTGCCCTACCCCCCACAGGGGGCCGAGAGACCCAGTACTTC	CSALPPTGGRETQYF
TRBD2	TRBV7-3	TRBJ2-1	NA	TGTGCCAGCAGCTCTACCCCGGGACTAAACTACAATGAGCAGTTCTTC	CASSSTPGLNYNEQFF
NA	TRBV27	TRBJ1-6	NA	TGTGCCAGCAGTCCCTCGGCAGGCTGGGGTTCACCCCTCCACTTT	CASSPSAGWGSPLHF
TRBD1	TRBV12-3/TRBV12-4	TRBJ1-1	few	TGTGCCAGCAGTACGACAGGGGCTGAAGCTTTCTTT	CASSTTGAEAFF
NA	TRBV6-5	TRBJ2-5	NA	TGTGCCAGCAGTTTCCGGGGCCCCGGGGATGAGACCCAGTACTTC	CASSFRGPGDETQYF
TRBD1	TRBV7-2	TRBJ1-2	NA	TGTGCCAGCAGCTCCGGACAGGGTATGGGCTACACCTTC	CASSSGQGMGYTF
NA	TRBV9	TRBJ2-5	NA	TGTGCCAGCAGCGTAGCGGTAGCGGATGGCCAAGAGACCCAGTACTTC	CASSVAVADGQETQYF
NA	TRBV7-2	TRBJ2-1	NA	TGTGCCAGCAGCTTCGGAGGGGAAGGCAATGAGCAGTTCTTC	CASSFGGEGNEQFF
NA	TRBV10-3	TRBJ2-3	few	TGTGCCATCAGCGGAGGGGAGAGCACAGATACGCAGTATTTT	CAISGGESTDTQYF
NA	TRBV6-5	TRBJ2-5	NA	TGTGCCAGCAGTTTTAAGGAAGCGCAGACCCAGTACTTC	CASSFKEAQTQYF
NA	TRBV27	TRBJ2-1	few	TGTGCCAGTAGTCCGCAGGGGGGTCTGGAGTACAATGAGCAGTTCTTC	CASSPQGGLEYNEQFF
TRBD2	TRBV24-1	TRBJ2-1	NA	TGTGCCACCAGTGATTTCGAGCGGGAGGGCCTAAGAGAGCAGTTCTTC	CATSDFEREGLREQFF
NA	TRBV3-1	TRBJ2-7	NA	TGTGCCAGCAGCCAGCTTCGGGCGGGGCCCTACGAGCAGTACTTC	CASSQLRAGPYEQYF
NA	TRBV7-9	TRBJ2-2	NA	TGTGCCAGCAGTCCCCTGGGGGTGTCGAACACCGGGGAGCTGTTTTTT	CASSPLGVSNTGELFF
NA	TRBV11-2	TRBJ1-3	few	TGTGCCAGCAGCTTAGATCTAGCCGCGGGAGGAAACACCATATATTTT	CASSLDLAAGGNTIYF
NA	TRBV2	TRBJ1-1	NA	TGTGCCAGCAGTCCATACGCTGAAGCTTTCTTT	CASSPYAEAFF
NA	TRBV13	TRBJ1-1	many	TGTGCCAGCAGCTTTGGGAAGGGGCGCGAGCGGCCGAACACTGAAGCTTTCTTT	CASSFGKGRERPNTEAFF
NA	TRBV6-2/TRBV6-3	TRBJ1-4	many	TGTGCCAGCAGTCACCGGACCGGTAATGAAAAACTGTTTTTT	CASSHRTGNEKLFF
NA	TRBV5-1	TRBJ2-6	few	TGCGCCAGAAGCTTGAGGGGACGTAACTCTGGGGCCAACGTCCTGACTTTC	CARSLRGRNSGANVLTF
TRBD1	TRBV5-8	TRBJ1-3	few	TGTGCCAGCAGCCCATCGACAGGGACTGGAAACACCATATATTTT	CASSPSTGTGNTIYF
TRBD1	TRBV6-5	TRBJ2-7	few	TGTGCCAGCAGTTCCCTATTACAGGGGATTGTATACGAGCAGTACTTC	CASSSLLQGIVYEQYF
NA	TRBV5-4	TRBJ2-3	NA	TGTGCCAGCAGCCCGAGGGGTGGAAAAAGGGGGGCAGATACGCAGTATTTT	CASSPRGGKRGADTQYF
TRBD1	TRBV20-1	TRBJ1-2	NA	TGCAGTGCTCCCCAGGGACAGGTGGTCCATGGCTACACCTTC	CSAPQGQVVHGYTF
NA	TRBV28	TRBJ1-5	NA	TGTGCCAGCATGTACGGGGAGGGCAATCAGCCCCAGCATTTT	CASMYGEGNQPQHF
NA	TRBV29-1	TRBJ2-1	few	TGCAGTGTTGAAGAGGTTAGGGATACTAGCTCCTACAATGAGCAGTTCTTC	CSVEEVRDTSSYNEQFF
NA	TRBV27	TRBJ2-5	NA	TGTGCCAGCAGTAGCCGCGGCGGGTGGGCTAATGAGCAGTACTTC	CASSSRGGWANEQYF
TRBD1	TRBV29-1	TRBJ2-2	few	TGCAGCGTGGGGACAGCTGCGAACACCGGGGAGCTGTTTTTT	CSVGTAANTGELFF
NA	TRBV5-4	TRBJ1-2	NA	TGTGCCAGCAGCTCCTCCGAGGGGTTTGGCTACACCTTC	CASSSSEGFGYTF
TRBD2	TRBV7-9	TRBJ2-1	NA	TGTGCCAGCAGCTTAGGGGAGGGCGTGTACAATGAGCAGTTCTTC	CASSLGEGVYNEQFF
TRBD2	TRBV6-5	TRBJ2-3	NA	TGTGCCAGCAGTTACAGCCTAGCGGTTCTTCGCACAGATACGCAGTATTTT	CASSYSLAVLRTDTQYF
NA	TRBV20-1	TRBJ2-7	NA	TGCAGTGCGATGGAGGGGCAGGGCTCCTACGAGCAGTACTTC	CSAMEGQGSYEQYF
NA	TRBV27	TRBJ2-5	NA	TGTGCCGGCAGGGGGGTGAGAGAGACCCAGTACTTC	CAGRGVRETQYF
NA	TRBV6-6	TRBJ1-6	NA	TGTGCCAGCAGTTACGTGGGCAGGTACTCACCCCTCCACTTT	CASSYVGRYSPLHF
TRBD2	TRBV5-5	TRBJ2-2	NA	TGTGCCAGCAGCTTGGCTAGCGGGATAACCGGGGAGCTGTTTTTT	CASSLASGITGELFF
NA	TRBV3-1	TRBJ2-5	few	TGTGCCAGCAGCCAAGGTGTAGCAGTCCAAGAGACCCAGTACTTC	CASSQGVAVQETQYF
TRBD1	TRBV7-9	TRBJ2-7	few	TGTGCCAGCAGTCGAACCGGGACAGGGGTTTCCTACGAGCAGTACTTC	CASSRTGTGVSYEQYF
TRBD1	TRBV12-3/TRBV12-4	TRBJ2-5	NA	TGTGCCAGCACCCGGACAGGAGGAGGCGAGACCCAGTACTTC	CASTRTGGGETQYF
TRBD1	TRBV6-1	TRBJ1-1	NA	TGTGCCAGCAGTGATCTACAGGGGTACACTGAAGCTTTCTTT	CASSDLQGYTEAFF
TRBD1	TRBV4-3	TRBJ2-6	few	TGCGCCAGCAGCCAAGTTTTCCAGGGGGCTACTGGGGCCAACGTCCTGACTTTC	CASSQVFQGATGANVLTF
TRBD1	TRBV7-2	TRBJ1-4	NA	TGTGCCAGCAGCCGGGACAGGGACAATTATGAAAAACTGTTTTTT	CASSRDRDNYEKLFF